The 30 T cell receptor beta chains below all came from one sample that was sequenced in a study of OX40 agonist ivuxolimab in advanced cancers. Assay: immunoSEQ multiplex PCR; the TCRdb copy retains only in-frame clones and omits some. The data show some 45,000 clones, approximately 86% seen once. The sample consisted of CD4+ or CD8+ T cells sorted from blood, taken in a trial of the OX40 agonist ivuxolimab. Every receptor here comes from an adult with an advanced solid tumor such as melanoma, head and neck, liver or kidney cancer.

This chain connects TRBV6-6 to TRBJ1-2; 9 bases line up with TRBD1. In germline, CDR1 is MNHNY, CDR2 SVGAGI (reference sequence). V was pared by 9 bases and J by 3 bases, with 2 bases of the junction left unmatched. This CDR3 has 12 residues. DNA for the CDR3: TGTGCCAGTAGGGACAGGGACTATGGCTACACCTTC. Its protein is CASRDRDYGYTF.

The chain links TRBV19 to TRBJ2-4; TRBD1 is a possible D gene (6 bases). V dropped 7 bases and J dropped 8 bases, with 21 bases sitting between them. This CDR3 is 15 amino acids long. Germline V gene lookup returns CDR1 LNHDA and CDR2 SQIVND (reference sequence). DNA for the CDR3: TGTGCCAGTAATCGAGGACTGGGGGCCAGGGACATTCAGTACTTC. As protein: CASNRGLGARDIQYF.

The genes are TRBV10-1 and TRBJ2-2; D may be TRBD1 or TRBD2 (6 bases each). Trimming shortened V by 8 bases and J by 0 bases, and 13 bases separated the two germline ends. There are 15 residues in the CDR3. The germline V gene encodes CDR1 WNHNN and CDR2 SYGVQD (reference sequence). Written as DNA, the CDR3 is TGCGCCAGCGGGGGGCAGGACCCGAACACCGGGGAGCTGTTTTTT. This translates into CASGGQDPNTGELFF.

The chain recombines TRBV28 with TRBJ2-5; D is possibly TRBD1 (5 bases). The length of the CDR3 is 15 residues. V lost 5 bases and J 1 base, leaving 14 bases between the germline ends. Per germline, CDR1 MDHEN and CDR2 SYDVKM. This CDR3 reads CASSSWQGGQETQYF. The CDR3 nucleotides are TGTGCCAGCAGTAGTTGGCAGGGCGGCCAAGAGACCCAGTACTTC. Together with reference TRBV28 and TRBJ2-5, the CDR3 gives the full variable domain: DVKVTQSSRYLVKRTGEKVFLECVQDMDHENMFWYRQDPGLGLRLIYFSYDVKMKEKGDIPEGYSVSREKKERFSLILESASTNQTSMYLCASSSWQGGQETQYFGPGTRLLVL.

The DNA for the CDR3 is TGTGCCAGTAGTATAGGAACAGGCAGCGGGGAGCTGTTTTTT. This gives the protein CASSIGTGSGELFF. The V gene is TRBV19, the J gene TRBJ2-2, with D maybe TRBD1 (5 bases). This CDR3 is 14 amino acids long. Trimming took off 1 base at V and 7 bases at J, with 10 bases between the two ends. The germline CDR1 and CDR2 sequences are LNHDA and SQIVND (reference sequence).

The genes are TRBV5-1 and TRBJ2-1; D ambiguous. The CDR3 sequence is 12 residues long. The germline V gene has CDR1 SGHRS and CDR2 YFSETQ. Between the trimmed V and J ends, which lost 6 bases and 8 bases, there was a span of 12 bases. The DNA for the CDR3 is TGCGCCAGCATCGGTTTGGCGGATGAGCAGTTCTTC. Its protein is CASIGLADEQFF.

V gene TRBV6-1 combines with J gene TRBJ1-5, with a possible D match to TRBD1 (5 bases). Germline lookup yields CDR1 MNHNS and CDR2 SASEGT. CDR3 length: 12 residues. Trimming shortened V by 10 bases and J by 4 bases, and 11 bases separated the two germline ends. CDR3 in amino acids: CAIRQPNQPQHF. The CDR3 nucleotides read TGTGCCATCAGACAGCCGAATCAGCCCCAGCATTTT.

The CDR3: CASSYPGAEAFF. The CDR3, as DNA: TGTGCCAGCAGTTACCCAGGTGCTGAAGCTTTCTTT. The rearrangement uses TRBV6-5 and TRBJ1-1; D remains ambiguous. The CDR3 is 12 amino acids. Germline V gene lookup returns CDR1 MNHEY and CDR2 SVGAGI. The V end was cut by 2 bases, the J end by 6 bases, with 7 bases between.

V gene TRBV5-1 combines with J gene TRBJ1-2; TRBD1 matches at 7 bases. Germline lookup yields CDR1 SGHRS and CDR2 YFSETQ. The CDR3 contains 15 residues. Trimming at V came to 0 bases and at J to 6 bases, leaving 8 bases not matched to a gene. CDR3 protein: CASSLGDSSRNGYTF. CDR3 in DNA: TGCGCCAGCAGCTTGGGGGACAGTTCTCGGAATGGCTACACCTTC.

J is TRBJ1-1 and V is TRBV5-6; no clear D. CDR3 length: 13 amino acids. V was shortened by 4 bases and J by 4 bases, with 11 bases between the two germline ends. Per the germline V gene, CDR1 is SGHDT and CDR2 is YYEEEE. The CDR3 DNA sequence: TGTGCCAGCAGCGATGGACCGGCCACTGAAGCTTTCTTT. Translated, it gives CASSDGPATEAFF.

V is TRBV27 and J is TRBJ2-1; possible D gene TRBD2, 5 bases. Between the trimmed V and J ends, which lost 5 bases and 0 bases, there was a span of 17 bases. CDR1 and CDR2 (germline): MNHEY, SMNVEV (reference sequence). The CDR3 contains 17 residues. CDR3 region: CASSPGTTGSSYNEQFF. The CDR3 DNA is TGTGCCAGCAGTCCCGGAACGACGGGAAGCTCCTACAATGAGCAGTTCTTC.

In this sample, this clone turned up once. The chain combines TRBV10-3 with TRBJ2-3; 7 positions agree with TRBD2. Germline V gene data show CDR1 as ENHRY and CDR2 as SYGVKD. CDR3 length: 13 amino acids. The ends lost 7 bases at V and 5 bases at J; junction bases unmatched: 6. The CDR3 bases are TGTGCCATCACGCGGGGGAGCGGAGATACGCAGTATTTT. Its protein is CAITRGSGDTQYF.

This clone was found once. V gene TRBV6-1 combines with J gene TRBJ2-5, with TRBD1 identical over 9 bases. The CDR3 is made up of 15 amino acids. The J segment lost 5 bases and the V segment lost 2 bases, leaving 6 bases of the junction unmatched. CDR1 and CDR2 (germline): MNHNS, SASEGT. CDR3: CASSESGTGRETQYF. CDR3 in DNA: TGTGCCAGCAGTGAAAGTGGGACAGGGAGGGAGACCCAGTACTTC.

This clone came up a few times. This chain links TRBV28 with TRBJ1-4, with no clear D. The V and J ends lost 4 bases and 4 bases respectively, with 16 bases between them. Germline CDR1 reads MDHEN; CDR2 reads SYDVKM. This CDR3 has 16 amino acids. This chain's CDR3 is CASSSATDGNNEKLFF. In DNA form, the CDR3 reads TGTGCCAGCAGTTCAGCAACGGACGGAAATAATGAAAAACTGTTTTTT.

This clone was seen a few times. This CDR3 is missing its conserved last phenylalanine or tryptophan, likely due to a read error. The DNA is omitted, as the CDR3 cannot be located on it reliably, and the CDR3 follows TCRdb's listing. This sequence joins TRBV6-4 and TRBJ1-3. The germline gives CDR1 MRHNA, CDR2 SNTAGT. The CDR3 comprises 10 residues, both ends counted. CDR3 protein: CASRAETPYI.

A remark on this clone: The sample has other DNA sequences that encode this CDR3 too. This chain uses TRBV28 with TRBJ1-1, with a tentative D call TRBD1 (6 bases). Germline CDR1 is MDHEN and CDR2 is SYDVKM. V was trimmed by 3 bases and J by 3 bases, leaving 8 bases between them. The CDR3 totals 13 residues. CDR3 in amino acids: CASSLYRDTEAFF. For the CDR3, the DNA is TGTGCCAGCAGTTTGTACAGGGACACTGAAGCTTTCTTT.

This clone was seen more than once but under ten times. V and J are TRBV19 and TRBJ2-7; 11 bases fit TRBD2. CDR3 size: 14 residues. The J segment lost 3 bases and the V segment lost 4 bases, leaving 2 bases of the junction unmatched. The germline CDR1 and CDR2 sequences are LNHDA and SQIVND (reference sequence). In nucleotides, the CDR3 is TGTGCCAGTAGTAAGGGACTAGCGGACTACGAGCAGTACTTC. This gives the protein CASSKGLADYEQYF.

The rearrangement uses TRBV5-4 and TRBJ1-2; possibly TRBD1 for D (6 bases). This CDR3 is 14 amino acids long. CDR1 and CDR2 (germline): SGHNT, YYREEE (reference sequence). Trimming stripped 6 bases from V and 7 bases from J, with 19 bases between. CDR3 loop: CASTESGGAGGYTF. The CDR3 region has the DNA TGTGCCAGCACCGAATCCGGGGGCGCGGGTGGCTACACCTTC.

The rearrangement uses TRBV27 and TRBJ2-1; 11 nucleotides align to TRBD2. V lost 4 bases and J lost 7; bases outside the gene matches: 6. Germline lookup yields CDR1 MNHEY and CDR2 SMNVEV (reference sequence). CDR3 length equals 15 residues. DNA for the CDR3: TGTGCCAGCAGTTCCCCTAGCGGGGGGATGAATGAGCAGTTCTTC. As protein: CASSSPSGGMNEQFF.

This chain uses TRBV5-8 with TRBJ2-1, with 15 positions matching TRBD2. CDR1 SGHTS and CDR2 YDEGEE come from the germline V gene. CDR3 length equals 18 residues. V shed 2 bases, J shed 4 bases, and the junction held 7 bases outside the gene matches. The CDR3 nucleotides read TGTGCCAGCAGCTTACCCCCCGGGACTAGCGGGAGGTACAATGAGCAGTTCTTC. Translation: CASSLPPGTSGRYNEQFF.

This clone showed up just a few times. The V gene is TRBV15, the J gene TRBJ1-2; 10 positions match TRBD1. After removal of 0 bases from V and 8 bases from J, the junction contained 9 bases not matched to a gene. The germline V gene has CDR1 LNHNV and CDR2 YYDKDF (reference sequence). The CDR3 length is 16 residues. CDR3 sequence (DNA): TGTGCCACCAGCAGAGAGTACACAGGACAGGGGGGAGGCTACACCTTC. Translated: CATSREYTGQGGGYTF. Based on the CDR3 plus reference TRBV15 and TRBJ1-2, the full variable domain is DAMVIQNPRYQVTQFGKPVTLSCSQTLNHNVMYWYQQKSSQAPKLLFHYYDKDFNNEADTPDNFQSRRPNTSFCFLDIRSPGLGDTAMYLCATSREYTGQGGGYTFGSGTRLTVV.

The rearrangement joins TRBV14 to TRBJ2-2; D gene ambiguous. The V and J ends lost 2 bases and 9 bases respectively, with 13 bases between them. In germline, CDR1 is SGHDN, CDR2 FVKESK. The CDR3 sequence is 14 residues long. CDR3 loop: CASSQINTQRELFF. The CDR3 DNA follows: TGTGCCAGCAGCCAAATCAATACGCAGCGGGAGCTGTTTTTT. The whole variable domain, remainder taken from reference TRBV14 and TRBJ2-2, is EAGVTQFPSHSVIEKGQTVTLRCDPISGHDNLYWYRRVMGKEIKFLLHFVKESKQDESGMPNNRFLAERTGGTYSTLKVQPAELEDSGVYFCASSQINTQRELFFGEGSRLTVL.

The V call is TRBV11-2, the J call TRBJ1-1; TRBD1 agrees at 7 bases. Germline V gene sequence: CDR1 SGHAT, CDR2 FQNNGV. This CDR3 has 14 amino acids. The V gene end was trimmed by 6 bases and the J gene end by 2 bases; junction bases not matched to a gene: 6. The CDR3 nucleotides read TGTGCCAGCAGGACCGGGACAGTTAACACTGAAGCTTTCTTT. Translating it yields CASRTGTVNTEAFF.

V and J are TRBV6-5 and TRBJ2-5, with D possibly being TRBD2 (6 bases). The J call may be incorrect, as the DNA end agrees better with TRBJ2-7. CDR3 length: 12 amino acids. Germline CDR1 MNHEY, CDR2 SVGAGI. CDR3 nucleotide sequence: TGTGCCAGCAGGCGGGACTCCTACGAGCAGTACTTC. This translates into CASRRDSYEQYF.

The chain employs TRBV4-2 and TRBJ2-2; the D is unclear. V dropped 5 bases and J dropped 2 bases, with 9 bases sitting between them. This CDR3 has 14 residues. Germline CDR1 is LGHNA and CDR2 is YNFKEQ. The CDR3 protein is CASSSQLNTGELFF. For the CDR3, the DNA is TGTGCCAGCAGCTCCCAGTTAAACACCGGGGAGCTGTTTTTT.

This clone appeared once. The chain joins TRBV7-9 to TRBJ2-5, with D possibly called TRBD1 or TRBD2 (5 bases each). Germline loops: CDR1 SEHNR, CDR2 FQNEAQ (reference sequence). CDR3 size: 15 residues. Trimming pared 6 bases from V and 4 bases from J, leaving 18 bases between. CDR3 DNA sequence: TGTGCCAGCAGTCCGATGGGGACCCAGTCAGAGACCCAGTACTTC. This codes for CASSPMGTQSETQYF. The full variable domain, in which reference TRBV7-9 and TRBJ2-5 provide the parts outside the CDR3, is DTGVSQNPRHKITKRGQNVTFRCDPISEHNRLYWYRQTLGQGPEFLTYFQNEAQLEKSRLLSDRFSAERPKGSFSTLEIQRTEQGDSAMYLCASSPMGTQSETQYFGPGTRLLVL.

The chain has TRBV7-2 and TRBJ2-7; D call uncertain. V lost 2 bases, J lost 2 bases, and 10 bases lay in between. Germline V lookup: CDR1 SGHTA, CDR2 FQGNSA. CDR3 size: 14 residues. In nucleotides, the CDR3 is TGTGCCAGCAGCTTATGGCCGAACGCCTACGAGCAGTACTTC. Amino acid sequence: CASSLWPNAYEQYF.

The J gene is TRBJ2-3, the V gene TRBV6-1; the D is unclear. CDR1 and CDR2 (germline): MNHNS, SASEGT. The CDR3 loop spans 11 amino acids. V was shortened by 6 bases and J by 3 bases, with 4 bases between the two germline ends. The CDR3 reads CASRRTDTQYF. CDR3 in DNA: TGTGCCAGCAGGAGGACAGATACGCAGTATTTT.

This chain connects TRBV16 to TRBJ1-6, with D possibly TRBD1 on 5 matching bases. Germline CDR1 and CDR2: KGHSY and FQNENV. The CDR3 has 15 amino acids. V was clipped by 0 bases and J by 5 bases, with 8 bases between them. This CDR3 is CASSQSSRDNSPLHF. In DNA form, the CDR3 reads TGTGCCAGCAGCCAATCGTCCAGGGATAATTCACCCCTCCACTTT.

V gene TRBV5-1 combines with J gene TRBJ2-7; TRBD2 aligns across 7 bases. The CDR3 covers 16 residues. V was clipped by 2 bases and J by 4 bases; unmatched bases: 12. Germline CDR1 and CDR2: SGHRS and YFSETQ. The CDR3 sequence: CASSLGWEGVLYEQYF. As DNA, the CDR3 is TGCGCCAGCAGCTTAGGGTGGGAGGGAGTGTTATACGAGCAGTACTTC.